This T cell receptor beta chain was identified during a study of blood T cell repertoires in COVID-19. About the research overall: Samples taken during acute and convalescent COVID-19 were collected in the United States, Italy and Spain. T cells, B-cell-depleted T cells, or PBMCs supplied cDNA or gDNA.

This clone was detected only once. Germline is not matched at one junction end, which may reflect a read error. In the original processing: By means of reference gene primer amplification, nucleated cell counts were estimated. Clones were sequenced by immunoSEQ multiplex PCR, and TCRdb holds only the in-frame ones, with some missing. V and J calls and clone size are given by that table; D and trimming were obtained from the DNA. The sample carries roughly 140,000 clones, 84% recorded once. The CDR3 runs 15 residues. CDR1 is SSHAT and CDR2 is FNYEAQ in the germline V gene (reference sequence). Sample: peripheral blood. This clonotype was obtained from a woman of 80 years or more in a cohort sampled during active or convalescent COVID-19. The chain has TRBV7-7 and TRBJ2-7; perhaps TRBD2 as D (7 bases). CDR3 DNA: TGTGCTAGCAGCTTAGGGGCGGGGGCTCCCTACGAGCAGTACTTC. Protein sequence: CASSLGAGAPYEQYF.